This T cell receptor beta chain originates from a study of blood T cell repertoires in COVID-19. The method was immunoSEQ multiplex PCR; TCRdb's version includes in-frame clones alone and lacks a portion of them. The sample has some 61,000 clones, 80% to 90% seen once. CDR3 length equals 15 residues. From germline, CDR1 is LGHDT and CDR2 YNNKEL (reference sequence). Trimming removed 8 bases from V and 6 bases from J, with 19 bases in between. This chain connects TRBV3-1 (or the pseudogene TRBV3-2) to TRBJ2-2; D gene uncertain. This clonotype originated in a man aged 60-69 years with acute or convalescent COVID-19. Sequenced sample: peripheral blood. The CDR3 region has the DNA TGTGCCAGCCAGGATGATAGGATTAAAGCCGGGGAGCTGTTTTTT. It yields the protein CASQDDRIKAGELFF.